These T cell receptor beta chains were read from a single sample in a study of identical twins. TCRdb analysed the 5' RACE reads with MiXCR anew, one entry per CDR3 protein. This sample carries some 900,000 distinct CDR3 sequences, roughly an eighth of them seen once, and the ten largest clones take around 1.5%. These data were also reused for a study on yellow fever vaccine responses in identical twins.

The sequencing input was PBMCs. The receptors originated from a young woman in good health. CDR3s include the opening cysteine and the closing phenylalanine or tryptophan. The D gene is left open where the match is weak. Where a row states a size, it is once, few, many or the class of an expanded clone; other rows omit it.

size: many; J: TRBJ1-1; V: TRBV11-2; D: .; DNA: TGTGCCAGCAGCTTCGTAGACACTGAAGCTTTCTTT; CDR3: CASSFVDTEAFF
size: few; J: TRBJ1-2; V: TRBV3-1; D: .; DNA: TGTGCCAGCAGCCCCCTAGGACAACCGAGCCCTTTCTATGGCTACACCTTC; CDR3: CASSPLGQPSPFYGYTF
size: .; J: TRBJ2-5; V: TRBV2; D: .; DNA: TGTGCCAGCACGGCAGGAGGAATCGAGACCCAGTACTTC; CDR3: CASTAGGIETQYF
size: .; J: TRBJ1-2; V: TRBV9; D: .; DNA: TGTGCCAGCACCCTTAGGTTTGGGGTCTATGGCTACACCTTC; CDR3: CASTLRFGVYGYTF
size: few; J: TRBJ2-1; V: TRBV7-6; D: .; DNA: TGTGCCAGCAGCTTTGGGGGTACGTCCAATGAGCAGTTCTTC; CDR3: CASSFGGTSNEQFF
size: few; J: TRBJ1-1; V: TRBV10-3; D: .; DNA: TGTGCCATCAGTGAGGTCGAGGGAGGGACTGAAGCTTTCTTT; CDR3: CAISEVEGGTEAFF
size: few; J: TRBJ1-2; V: TRBV2; D: .; DNA: TGTGCCAGCAGTGATGGGGGCTACACCTTC; CDR3: CASSDGGYTF
size: few; J: TRBJ1-1; V: TRBV5-8; D: .; DNA: TGTGCCAGCAGCTCGGCCCTTGAAGCTTTCTTT; CDR3: CASSSALEAFF
size: .; J: TRBJ2-3; V: TRBV29-1; D: TRBD2; DNA: TGCAGCGTTGAATTGGGGACTAGCAGGCCAGATACGCAGTATTTT; CDR3: CSVELGTSRPDTQYF
size: .; J: TRBJ2-4; V: TRBV7-8; D: TRBD1; DNA: TGTGCCAGCAGCCTGACAGGGGTCAAAAACATTCAGTACTTC; CDR3: CASSLTGVKNIQYF
size: .; J: TRBJ2-2; V: TRBV6-4; D: TRBD2; DNA: TGTGCCAGCAGTGACACCACTAGCGATCACGGGGAGCTGTTTTTT; CDR3: CASSDTTSDHGELFF
size: .; J: TRBJ2-1; V: TRBV28; D: TRBD2; DNA: TGTGCCAGCAGTTTCCTCCTAGCGGGGGACAACAATGAGCAGTTCTTC; CDR3: CASSFLLAGDNNEQFF
size: few; J: TRBJ2-7; V: TRBV12-3/TRBV12-4; D: .; DNA: TGTGCCAGCAGAAGCACTAGGGGACCCTACGAGCAGTACTTC; CDR3: CASRSTRGPYEQYF
size: few; J: TRBJ1-6; V: TRBV5-1; D: .; DNA: TGCGCCAGCAGCCGGACAGACGGTTCACCCCTCCACTTT; CDR3: CASSRTDGSPLHF
size: .; J: TRBJ1-2; V: TRBV5-1; D: .; DNA: TGCGCCAGCAGCTTGGACAGTACCTCCACGGGAGGCTACACCTTC; CDR3: CASSLDSTSTGGYTF
size: many; J: TRBJ1-4; V: TRBV7-9; D: .; DNA: TGTGCCAGCAGCTCCGAAAACCTGAGAGCTAATGAAAAACTGTTTTTT; CDR3: CASSSENLRANEKLFF
size: few; J: TRBJ1-1; V: TRBV4-1; D: .; DNA: TGCGCCAGCAGCCAAGCCCGCTCCTGGACTGAAGCTTTCTTT; CDR3: CASSQARSWTEAFF
size: few; J: TRBJ2-6; V: TRBV11-1; D: .; DNA: TGTGCCAGCAGCTTGGGCAGAAGTACCTCTGGGGCCAACGTCCTGACTTTC; CDR3: CASSLGRSTSGANVLTF